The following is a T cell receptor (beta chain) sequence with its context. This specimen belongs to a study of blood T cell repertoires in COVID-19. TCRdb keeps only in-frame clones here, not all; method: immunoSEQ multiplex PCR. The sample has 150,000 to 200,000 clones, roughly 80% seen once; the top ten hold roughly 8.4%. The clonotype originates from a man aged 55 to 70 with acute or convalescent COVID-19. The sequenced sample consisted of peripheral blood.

CDR3 residues: CASSTRGQTNEKLFF. In nucleotides, the CDR3 is TGTGCCAGCAGCACCAGGGGGCAGACTAATGAAAAACTGTTTTTT. V usage is TRBV9 and J usage is TRBJ1-4; 8 nucleotides line up with TRBD1. The CDR3 contains 15 residues. The germline CDR1 and CDR2 sequences are SGDLS and YYNGEE. Trimming removed 4 bases from V and 2 bases from J; junction bases left unmatched: 4.